Listed here are 10 T cell receptor beta chains from one sample, sequenced in a study of technical replicates of blood from a handful of donors. Using immunoSEQ multiplex PCR, the repertoire was profiled, and TCRdb retains in-frame clones only, with some absent. The sample shows tens of thousands of clones, approximately 90% of them seen only once. The sequenced sample was T cells isolated from PBMCs. The origin of the receptors is a human donor in good health.

The chain recombines TRBV19 with TRBJ2-7; a possible D gene is TRBD2 (6 bases). The germline CDR1 and CDR2 sequences are LNHDA and SQIVND (reference sequence). CDR3 size: 13 residues. Trimming took off 7 bases at V and 3 bases at J, with 13 bases between the two ends. CDR3 region: CASKDAGHYEQYF. As DNA, the CDR3 is TGTGCCAGTAAAGACGCGGGGCACTACGAGCAGTACTTC. Drawing the rest from reference TRBV19 and TRBJ2-7, the complete variable domain is DGGITQSPKYLFRKEGQNVTLSCEQNLNHDAMYWYRQDPGQGLRLIYYSQIVNDFQKGDIAEGYSVSREKKESFPLTVTSAQKNPTAFYLCASKDAGHYEQYFGPGTRLTVT.

This rearrangement joins TRBV30 to TRBJ1-5; a possible D gene is TRBD1 (5 bases). Per germline, CDR1 GTSNPN and CDR2 SVGIG (reference sequence). Trimming left V 0 bases short and J 9 bases short, with 18 bases between. The CDR3 is 15 residues long. Here the CDR3 reads CAWSVKGLKITPQHF. DNA for the CDR3: TGTGCCTGGAGTGTAAAGGGACTTAAGATCACGCCCCAGCATTTT.

This clone was observed a single time. V and J are TRBV4-1 and TRBJ1-2; D perhaps matches TRBD1 (5 bases). Germline V CDR1 and CDR2: MGHRA, YSYEKL. The V end was cut by 2 bases, the J end by 4 bases, with 14 bases between. The CDR3 has 15 residues. This CDR3 reads CASSQSKGLIYGYTF. For the CDR3, the DNA is TGCGCCAGCAGCCAATCAAAGGGGCTCATCTATGGCTACACCTTC.

This clone showed up just once. V and J are TRBV7-9 and TRBJ2-2; 7 bases fit TRBD2. CDR3 length equals 15 residues. J gave up 3 bases and V 5 bases, and 6 bases lay outside the gene matches. Per the germline V gene, CDR1 is SEHNR and CDR2 is FQNEAQ (reference sequence). CDR3 in amino acids: CASSPRLADTGELFF. CDR3 sequence (DNA): TGTGCCAGCAGCCCGCGGCTAGCGGACACCGGGGAGCTGTTTTTT. Supplemented by reference TRBV7-9 and TRBJ2-2, the full variable domain reads DTGVSQNPRHKITKRGQNVTFRCDPISEHNRLYWYRQTLGQGPEFLTYFQNEAQLEKSRLLSDRFSAERPKGSFSTLEIQRTEQGDSAMYLCASSPRLADTGELFFGEGSRLTVL.

This rearrangement joins TRBV18 to TRBJ2-5, with a possible D match to TRBD1 (6 bases). This CDR3 spans 13 amino acids. Trimming shortened V by 4 bases and J by 5 bases, and 11 bases separated the two germline ends. Germline CDR1 KGHSH, CDR2 LQKENI. The CDR3 DNA reads as TGTGCCAGCTCACGGGGTCAGGGGGAGACCCAGTACTTC. Protein product: CASSRGQGETQYF.

The chain recombines TRBV5-1 with TRBJ2-1; D possibly corresponds to TRBD2 (5 bases). Trimming removed 7 bases at V and 3 bases at J, with 5 bases between. The CDR3 is made up of 11 amino acids. Germline CDR1 and CDR2: SGHRS and YFSETQ. As DNA, the CDR3 is TGCGCCAGCCGGGACTACAATGAGCAGTTCTTC. Translation: CASRDYNEQFF.

J is TRBJ2-3 and V is TRBV6-5, with TRBD1 matching over 7 bases. There are 14 residues in the CDR3. From germline, CDR1 is MNHEY and CDR2 SVGAGI. V lost 5 bases to trimming and J lost 3 bases; unmatched junction nucleotides: 5. CDR3 coding DNA: TGTGCCAGCAGTCCCGACAGGGTTACAGATACGCAGTATTTT. Translating it yields CASSPDRVTDTQYF.

This clone was recorded only once. The chain employs TRBV6-6 and TRBJ1-5, with 8 nucleotides matching TRBD1. The CDR3 length is 16 residues. J gave up 0 bases and V 8 bases, and 9 bases lay outside the gene matches. The germline CDR1 and CDR2 sequences are MNHNY and SVGAGI (reference sequence). The CDR3 DNA sequence: TGTGCCAGCGGTGGGACAGGTCTATATAGCAATCAGCCCCAGCATTTT. Protein sequence: CASGGTGLYSNQPQHF.

The chain carries TRBV6-5 and TRBJ2-1; possible D gene TRBD1, 6 bases. Per germline, CDR1 MNHEY and CDR2 SVGAGI. The CDR3 totals 15 residues. The ends were cut back, 6 bases at V and 8 bases at J, with 20 bases in the middle. The CDR3 coding sequence is TGTGCCAGCAGGAAAGGAACCGGGACATTTCATGAGCAGTTCTTC. As protein: CASRKGTGTFHEQFF.

This chain links TRBV14 with TRBJ2-1; 11 bases map to TRBD2. The CDR3 contains 16 residues. The junction had 5 bases not matched to a gene; V was cut back by 1 base and J by 6 bases. Germline V gives CDR1 SGHDN, CDR2 FVKESK. CDR3: CASSQVLAGGSNEQFF. In DNA, the CDR3 is TGTGCCAGCAGCCAAGTCCTAGCGGGAGGCAGCAATGAGCAGTTCTTC.